This section outlines one T cell receptor beta chain sequence together with its context. Antigen unknown. The sample belongs to a study of cytomegalovirus exposure and HLA in healthy donors. General observations from the study: While the bulk of TCR sequences proved rare, some public TCRs turned up in many donors. The authors listed 150 to 200 TCR beta chains as cytomegalovirus-associated. CMV antigen specificity of three CMV-associated chains was confirmed in vitro.

Sequencing used immunoSEQ multiplex PCR; TCRdb keeps in-frame clones, though not all of them. Among 65,000 or so clones listed, approximately 90% were seen once. The source material was PBMCs. This sequence originates from a young woman in good health and CMV-seronegative.

The CDR3 DNA sequence: TGTGCCAGCAGTTCCCCGCGGAGCGCCTCAGCCCGCACAGATACGCAGTATTTT. As protein: CASSSPRSASARTDTQYF. The chain combines TRBV28 with TRBJ2-3; no clear D gene. The ends were cut back, 4 bases at V and 1 base at J, with 21 bases in the middle. The CDR3 is 18 residues long. Germline V gives CDR1 MDHEN, CDR2 SYDVKM.